This T cell receptor beta chain was retrieved from a study of technical replicates of blood from several donors. The CDR3 covers 18 residues. Trimming took 5 bases from V and 4 from J; bases not matched to a gene: 13. Germline V gene sequence: CDR1 PRHDT, CDR2 FYEKMQ (reference sequence). TCRdb's table, derived via immunoSEQ multiplex PCR, lists solely in-frame clones and lacks some. Altogether approximately 97,000 clones are present, roughly 96% being singletons, with the ten largest covering about 0.35%. Sequenced material: T cells isolated from PBMCs. This sequence originates from a human donor in good health. The gene calls are TRBV13 and TRBJ2-2, with 10 nucleotides matching TRBD2. This CDR3 is CASSPRLWTSGSTGELFF. In nucleotides, the CDR3 is TGTGCCAGCAGCCCCCGGCTTTGGACTAGCGGATCCACCGGGGAGCTGTTTTTT. Looking up the rest from reference TRBV13 and TRBJ2-2 gives the full variable domain: AAGVIQSPRHLIKEKRETATLKCYPIPRHDTVYWYQQGPGQDPQFLISFYEKMQSDKGSIPDRFSAQQFSDYHSELNMSSLELGDSALYFCASSPRLWTSGSTGELFFGEGSRLTVL.